The present T cell receptor (beta chain) was sequenced within a study of control samples from healthy donors and cancer patients. V gave up 3 bases and J gave up 2 bases, with 7 bases separating them. Germline V lookup: CDR1 LNHDA, CDR2 SQIVND (reference sequence). The CDR3 extends over 13 amino acids. The protocol was immunoSEQ multiplex PCR, while the TCRdb copy is restricted to in-frame clones and leaves out a portion. The sample has roughly 200,000 clones, and its top ten clones hold 2% to 2.5%. The clonotype originates from a woman in her 30s in good health. The V gene is TRBV19, the J gene TRBJ1-1; D is unclear. Sequenced sample: blood. In DNA, the CDR3 is TGTGCCAGTAGTATCAACAGCAACACTGAAGCTTTCTTT. It specifies CASSINSNTEAFF.